What follows describes a single T cell receptor (beta chain). No cognate antigen has been identified for it. Base qualities are not recorded, but no much larger clone differs from it by a single base. The entire amount of isolated RNA was reverse transcribed using the High Capacity cDNA Reverse Transcription Kit, so the sequenced TCRB transcripts were expressed ones. Deep immunoSEQ sequencing was performed on naive, central memory and regulatory T cell samples, with an average of about 3.57 million total reads per sample. Sorted cells were lysed in RLT buffer and RNA was extracted with DNase-treated RNeasy Micro or Mini kits, depending on cell number. Each cell subset was processed separately to prevent cross-contamination, with patient and healthy donor samples processed together. TCRB sequences were amplified from cDNA with the immunoSEQ multiplex PCR, producing 87-bp fragments spanning the CDR3 region. Sequencing of the amplicons was performed on the Illumina HiSeq platform. In the paper's pipeline: Synthetic template baselines were used to correct PCR bias computationally, reads within Hamming distance 2 were collapsed, and singletons that could not be merged were discarded. Reads were aligned against IMGT to assign V, D and J genes, CDR3 length and insertions or deletions at six rearrangement sites. Within each subset, clonotype counts were normalized to sorted cell number, and only after that were true diversity and Gini coefficients computed with the tcR R package. The overlap coefficient, calculated on TCRB nucleotide sequences, was used to quantify repertoire sharing. Out-of-frame TCRB sequences from naive cells were analyzed as a proxy for the pre-selection repertoire. What TCRdb holds here is the immuneACCESS table cut down to in-frame rearrangements. Part of the clones is not present; checked against another copy, under half of the missing clones reflect an unresolved V gene, and the others are unexplained. That table gives V, J and clone size, and the DNA gave D and trimming. The sample table lists 600,000 to 700,000 clones, roughly 12% of them with a count of one. The top ten clonotypes cover around 0.12% of the sample.

The sample belongs to a study of beta chain features in type 1 diabetes (dated by TCRdb to 2016 to 2019). Context from the whole study: Patients and healthy donors did not differ in mean age, gender distribution, total cell number or subset yield. A total of approximately 100,000,000 sorted cells were examined across all samples, and the number of cells per subset was strongly correlated with RNA yield. The study compared the TCRB repertoires of sorted circulating CD4+ T cell subsets in recently diagnosed type 1 diabetes patients with those in matched healthy donors. Whereas all 30 or so donors provided naive and central memory subsets, regulatory and stem cell-like memory subsets were isolated from just 8 patients and roughly eight healthy donors.

Here is what the overall study found, with its caveats: Naive, central memory and regulatory TCRB repertoires appeared to be more similar among patients than among healthy donors. A moderate but significant shortening of TCRB CDR3 length was observed in type 1 diabetes patients in all four CD4+ subsets. HLA sub-analyses involved small numbers of individuals, so any influence of HLA type on TCRB rearrangement remained unresolved. At VDJ recombination sites, type 1 diabetes patients had fewer insertions and more deleted nucleotides, which implies abnormalities in thymic rearrangement. Shorter templates might be favored by PCR, yet because patient and control samples were amplified and corrected together, any such skew would affect both groups equally. Sequencing cDNA rather than genomic DNA could over-represent highly expressing activated cells, although activation and CD3 levels did not differ between groups.

Each donor gave one peripheral blood draw, averaging around 120 mL, which was collected into heparinised tubes. A BD FACSAria II and a panel including CD45RO, CCR7, CD25, CD127, CD95 and CD27 were used to sort naive, central memory, regulatory and stem cell-like memory CD4+ T cells. Every sorted population had a purity above 95%. PBMCs were separated immediately by Lymphoprep density gradient centrifugation and were stained directly, without being cultured. So that batch effects would be minimized, each experiment stained and sorted samples in pairs, pairing one healthy donor with one patient. Deletion took 5 bases off V and 0 bases off J, with a span of 11 bases between the germline ends. The CDR3 numbers 14 residues from cysteine through phenylalanine. The read is trimmed to its CDR3 DNA, 42 bases read in frame from base 1. From a lookup of the germline V gene, CDR1 and CDR2 are SGHVS and FNYEAQ.

This clonotype originated in a man aged 30 to 39 with type 1 diabetes. The chain is assembled from TRBV7-6 and TRBJ2-7; tentative D gene TRBD1, with 5 bases matching. The sequenced sample was naive CD4+ T cells from blood. The cell subset or site label on this specimen signifies: true naive CD4+ T cells. The CDR3 in this case is CASSTDRHSYEQYF. The DNA is as follows: TGTGCCAGCAGCACCGACAGACACTCCTACGAGCAGTACTTC.